Here is one T cell receptor (beta chain) with its context. Its target antigen remains unknown. Qualities for individual bases were not recorded, and no much larger clone is one base off. The library was prepared using 5' RACE. TCRdb names NextSeq 500 as the instrument used. Unique molecular identifiers were attached to individual cDNA molecules in the TCR library protocol so that sequencing error and PCR bias could be corrected. Both TCR alpha and beta chains were sequenced, and tight co-correlation was observed between alpha and beta sequence abundances in each sample. The authors' pipeline ran thus. Decombinator V4 was used to annotate TCR sequences for V gene, J gene and CDR3. Expanded TCRs were defined as changing significantly between any two time points under a Poisson model with p below 0.0001. TCR abundances were normalised to the total number of TCRs sequenced per sample and expressed as counts per million. MAIT TCRs were defined by TRAV1-2 paired with TRAJ12, TRAJ20 or TRAJ33, and iNKT TCRs by TRAV10 paired with TRAJ18. A search of VDJdb, accessed on 1 November 2021, was run for TCRs annotated to CMV, EBV and SARS-CoV-2, with TCRs annotated for multiple antigens excluded. In TCRdb, the public reads were trimmed at Q25 with fastp and aligned with MiXCR, with productive beta chains retained. Rows are unified per CDR3 protein, each entry keeping the most common DNA and genes. Clone size and V and J calls follow TCRdb, not the original study. The sample profile shows 26,000 or so distinct CDR3 sequences; 5% to 6.5% of them were found once. Clones ranked in the top ten supply less than 4% of the sample.

V drops 1 base and J drops 1 base, leaving 10 bases in between. Reading the germline V gene gives CDR1 SGHTA and CDR2 FQGNSA. Measured from the cysteine to the phenylalanine, the CDR3 is 16 residues long. CDR3 DNA is the only sequence kept; it has 48 bases, read in frame from the first base. The record originates from a study of early T cells in non-severe SARS-CoV-2 infection (dated by TCRdb to the early 2020s). About the study as a whole: Bulk RNA from unsorted whole blood was used for TCR sequencing, so alpha and beta chains could not be paired. Here is what the overall study found, with its caveats: VDJdb matching was skewed toward anti-spike CD8 responses and likely underestimated virus-specific expansions by missing private and CD4 specificities.

Set within a cohort of healthcare workers in London, UK, this nested case-control study involved weekly PCR testing of nasopharyngeal swabs along with blood sampling. Healthcare workers were enrolled in the week of the UK lockdown, from 23 to 31 March 2020, and were followed every week for up to roughly 16 weeks. The origin of this receptor is an adult who was a healthcare worker with PCR-confirmed SARS-CoV-2 infection or an uninfected control (not recorded which). The specimen was whole blood. The rearrangement joined TRBV7-2 to TRBJ2-2, with no confident D gene call. The CDR3 reads as follows: CASSLGYTENTGELFF. The bases read TGTGCCAGCAGCTTAGGTTACACAGAGAACACCGGGGAGCTGTTTTTT.